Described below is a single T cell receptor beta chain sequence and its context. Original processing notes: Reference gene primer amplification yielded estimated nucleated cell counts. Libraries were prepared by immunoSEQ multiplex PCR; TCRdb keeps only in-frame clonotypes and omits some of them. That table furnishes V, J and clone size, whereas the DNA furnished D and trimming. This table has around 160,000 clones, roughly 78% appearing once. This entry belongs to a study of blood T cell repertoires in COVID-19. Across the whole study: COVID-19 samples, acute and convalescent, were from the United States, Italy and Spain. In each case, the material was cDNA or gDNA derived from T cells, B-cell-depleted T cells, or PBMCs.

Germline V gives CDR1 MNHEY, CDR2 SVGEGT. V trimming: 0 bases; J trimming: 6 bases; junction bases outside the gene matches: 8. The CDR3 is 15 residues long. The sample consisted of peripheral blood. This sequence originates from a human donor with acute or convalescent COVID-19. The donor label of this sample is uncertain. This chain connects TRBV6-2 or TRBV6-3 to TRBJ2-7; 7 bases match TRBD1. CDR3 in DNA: TGTGCCAGCAGTTACTCGAGACAGGGTATAAGCGAGCAGTACTTC. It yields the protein CASSYSRQGISEQYF.